Described below is a single T cell receptor (beta chain) sequence and its context. This sample was taken from a study of blood T cell repertoires in COVID-19. Across the whole study: T cells, B-cell-depleted T cells, or PBMCs supplied cDNA or gDNA.

V gave up 6 bases and J gave up 7 bases; unmatched junction bases: 6. Germline V gives CDR1 SEHNR, CDR2 FQNEAQ (reference sequence). CDR3 length: 15 amino acids. Method: immunoSEQ multiplex PCR; TCRdb's copy keeps in-frame clones and lacks some. The sample lists roughly 130,000 clones; less than 90% were seen once. This chain joins TRBV7-9 and TRBJ2-3; 14 nucleotides match TRBD2. The sample was peripheral blood. This clonotype was sampled from a woman in her twenties or thirties who had recovered from COVID-19. The chain's CDR3 is CASSSGTSGRNTQYF. The CDR3 bases are TGTGCCAGCAGTTCCGGGACTAGCGGGAGAAATACGCAGTATTTT.